The source of this T cell receptor beta chain is a study of T cells in Graves' hyperthyroidism and ophthalmopathy. Regarding the study as a whole: Most clonotypes that expanded in the thyroid above 0.001 also showed up in blood.

V lost 6 bases and J lost 2; bases outside the gene matches: 5. The germline CDR1 and CDR2 sequences are SGHTA and FQGNSA. The CDR3 length is 14 residues. This clonotype has ten or more counts. Antigen unknown. Uncontrolled infection, other autoimmune disease, pregnancy or lactation barred patients from enrollment. Template material for amplifying TCR beta CDR3 regions consisted of RNA transcripts. The primer set for the first-round RT-PCR of the TCR CDR3 was HTBI. TCRdb re-derived calls from the multiplex PCR reads in MiXCR, one entry per CDR3 protein. This table holds some 420,000 distinct CDR3 sequences, about 13% found once.

The rearrangement uses TRBV7-2 and TRBJ2-5; TRBD1 agrees at 8 bases. The sequenced sample consisted of blood. The TCR originated in a woman in her late teens or twenties with Graves' hyperthyroidism. The CDR3 spells CASSPRTGQETQYF. In nucleotides, the CDR3 is TGTGCCAGCAGTCCGCGGACAGGGCAAGAGACCCAGTACTTC.